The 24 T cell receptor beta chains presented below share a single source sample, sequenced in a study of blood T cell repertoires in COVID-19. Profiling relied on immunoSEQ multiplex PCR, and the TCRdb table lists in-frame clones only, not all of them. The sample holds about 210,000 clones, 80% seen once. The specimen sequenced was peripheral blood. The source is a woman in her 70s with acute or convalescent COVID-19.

The CDR3 loop is CAISESSGGQETQYF. The CDR3 nucleotides are TGTGCCATCAGTGAGTCTAGCGGGGGACAAGAGACCCAGTACTTC. The chain recombines TRBV10-3 with TRBJ2-5; 9 nucleotides agree with TRBD2. The germline V gene encodes CDR1 ENHRY and CDR2 SYGVKD. V dropped 0 bases and J dropped 2; count of bases not matched to a gene: 1. This CDR3 is built from 15 residues.

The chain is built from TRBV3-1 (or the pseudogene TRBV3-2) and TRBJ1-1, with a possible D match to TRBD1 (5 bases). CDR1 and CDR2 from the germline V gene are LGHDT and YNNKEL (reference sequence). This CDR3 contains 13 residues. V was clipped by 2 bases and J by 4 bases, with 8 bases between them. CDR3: CASSQQGGTEAFF. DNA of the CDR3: TGTGCCAGCAGCCAACAGGGAGGCACTGAAGCTTTCTTT.

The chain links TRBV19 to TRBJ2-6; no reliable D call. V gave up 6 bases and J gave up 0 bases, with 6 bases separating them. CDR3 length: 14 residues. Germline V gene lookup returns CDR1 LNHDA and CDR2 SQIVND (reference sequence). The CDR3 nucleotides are TGTGCCAGTAGCCTTAACTCTGGGGCCAACGTCCTGACTTTC. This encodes CASSLNSGANVLTF.

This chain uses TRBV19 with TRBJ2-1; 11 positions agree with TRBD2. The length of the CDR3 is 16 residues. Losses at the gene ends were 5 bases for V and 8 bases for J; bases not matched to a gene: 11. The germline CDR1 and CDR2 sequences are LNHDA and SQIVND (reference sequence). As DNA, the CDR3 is TGTGCCAGTAGTTGGTTAGCGGGGGGGCCGAGTGATGAGCAGTTCTTC. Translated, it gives CASSWLAGGPSDEQFF.

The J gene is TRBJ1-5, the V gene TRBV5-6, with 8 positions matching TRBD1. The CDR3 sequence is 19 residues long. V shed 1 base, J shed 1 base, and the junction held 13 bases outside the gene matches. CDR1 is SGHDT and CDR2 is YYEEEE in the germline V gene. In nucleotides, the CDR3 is TGTGCCAGCAGCTTGTTTCAGGGGGCGAGCTATAGGAGCAATCAGCCCCAGCATTTT. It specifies CASSLFQGASYRSNQPQHF.

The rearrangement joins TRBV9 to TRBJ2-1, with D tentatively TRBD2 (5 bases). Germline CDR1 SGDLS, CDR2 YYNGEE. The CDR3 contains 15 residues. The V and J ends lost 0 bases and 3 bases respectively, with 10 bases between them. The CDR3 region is CASSVGGSGYNEQFF. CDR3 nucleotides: TGTGCCAGCAGCGTAGGAGGGTCCGGCTACAATGAGCAGTTCTTC.

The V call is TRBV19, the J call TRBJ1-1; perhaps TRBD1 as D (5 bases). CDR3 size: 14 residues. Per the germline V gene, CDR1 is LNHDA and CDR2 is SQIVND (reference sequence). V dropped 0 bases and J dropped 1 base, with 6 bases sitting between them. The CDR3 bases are TGTGCCAGTAGTATAGATCAGGGGAACACTGAAGCTTTCTTT. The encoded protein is CASSIDQGNTEAFF.

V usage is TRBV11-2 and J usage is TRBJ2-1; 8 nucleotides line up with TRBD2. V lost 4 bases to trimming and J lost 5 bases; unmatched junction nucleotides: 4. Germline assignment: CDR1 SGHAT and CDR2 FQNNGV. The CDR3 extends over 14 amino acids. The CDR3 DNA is TGTGCCAGCAGCTCCGCGCGGGGGGACAATGAGCAGTTCTTC. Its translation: CASSSARGDNEQFF.

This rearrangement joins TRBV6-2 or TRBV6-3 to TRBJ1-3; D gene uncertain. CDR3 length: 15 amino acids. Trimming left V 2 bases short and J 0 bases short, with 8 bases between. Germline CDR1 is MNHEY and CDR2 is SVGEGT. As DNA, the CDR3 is TGTGCCAGCAGTTACCTGGGAGCCTCTGGAAACACCATATATTTT. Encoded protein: CASSYLGASGNTIYF.

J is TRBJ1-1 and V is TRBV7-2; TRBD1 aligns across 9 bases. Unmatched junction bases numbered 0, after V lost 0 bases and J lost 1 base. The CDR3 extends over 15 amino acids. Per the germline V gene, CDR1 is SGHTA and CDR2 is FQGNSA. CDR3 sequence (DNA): TGTGCCAGCAGCTTAGCGGACAGGGGGAACACTGAAGCTTTCTTT. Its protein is CASSLADRGNTEAFF.

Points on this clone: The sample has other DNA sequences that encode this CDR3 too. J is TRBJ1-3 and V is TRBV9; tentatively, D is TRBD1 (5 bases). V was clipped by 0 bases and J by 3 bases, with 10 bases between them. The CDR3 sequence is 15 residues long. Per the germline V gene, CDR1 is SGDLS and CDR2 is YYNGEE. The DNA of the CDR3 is TGTGCCAGCAGCGTAGGCCAGGGTAGTGGAAACACCATATATTTT. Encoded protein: CASSVGQGSGNTIYF.

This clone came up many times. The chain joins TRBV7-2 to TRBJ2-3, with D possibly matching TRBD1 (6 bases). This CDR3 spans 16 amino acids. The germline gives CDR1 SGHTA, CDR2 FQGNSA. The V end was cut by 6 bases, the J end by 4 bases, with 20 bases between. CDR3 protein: CASSRDTGPGADTQYF. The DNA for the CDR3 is TGTGCCAGCAGTAGGGACACCGGGCCAGGCGCAGATACGCAGTATTTT.

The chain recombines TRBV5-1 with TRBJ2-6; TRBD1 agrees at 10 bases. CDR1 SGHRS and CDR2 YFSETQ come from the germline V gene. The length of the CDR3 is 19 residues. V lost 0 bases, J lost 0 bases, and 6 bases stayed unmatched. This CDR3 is CASSLAPTGGSSGANVLTF. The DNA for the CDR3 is TGCGCCAGCAGCTTGGCCCCGACAGGGGGCAGCTCTGGGGCCAACGTCCTGACTTTC.

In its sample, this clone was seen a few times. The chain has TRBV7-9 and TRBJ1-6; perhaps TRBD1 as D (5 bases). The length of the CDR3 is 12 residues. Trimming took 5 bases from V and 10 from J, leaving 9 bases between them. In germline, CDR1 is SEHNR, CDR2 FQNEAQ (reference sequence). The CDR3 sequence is CASSLDRSPLHF. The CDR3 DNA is TGTGCCAGCAGCCTCGACAGATCACCCCTCCACTTT. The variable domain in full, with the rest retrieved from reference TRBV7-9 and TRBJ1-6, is DTGVSQNPRHKITKRGQNVTFRCDPISEHNRLYWYRQTLGQGPEFLTYFQNEAQLEKSRLLSDRFSAERPKGSFSTLEIQRTEQGDSAMYLCASSLDRSPLHFGNGTRLTVT.

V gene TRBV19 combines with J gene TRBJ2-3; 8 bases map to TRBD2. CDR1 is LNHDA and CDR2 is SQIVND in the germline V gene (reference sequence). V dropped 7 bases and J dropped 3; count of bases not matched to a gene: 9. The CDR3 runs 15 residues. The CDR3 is CASNGGAGVTDTQYF. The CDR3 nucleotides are TGTGCCAGTAACGGGGGGGCCGGTGTGACAGATACGCAGTATTTT. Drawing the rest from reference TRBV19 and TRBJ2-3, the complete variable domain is DGGITQSPKYLFRKEGQNVTLSCEQNLNHDAMYWYRQDPGQGLRLIYYSQIVNDFQKGDIAEGYSVSREKKESFPLTVTSAQKNPTAFYLCASNGGAGVTDTQYFGPGTRLTVL.

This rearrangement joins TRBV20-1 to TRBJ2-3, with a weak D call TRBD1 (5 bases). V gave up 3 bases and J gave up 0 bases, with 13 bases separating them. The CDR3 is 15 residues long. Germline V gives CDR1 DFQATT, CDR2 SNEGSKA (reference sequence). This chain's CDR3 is CSASERRASTDTQYF. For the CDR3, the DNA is TGCAGTGCTAGTGAGCGCAGGGCTAGCACAGATACGCAGTATTTT.

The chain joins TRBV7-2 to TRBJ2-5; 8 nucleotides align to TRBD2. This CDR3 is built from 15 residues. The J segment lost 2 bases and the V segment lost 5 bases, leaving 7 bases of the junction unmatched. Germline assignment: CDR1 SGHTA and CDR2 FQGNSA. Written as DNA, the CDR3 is TGTGCCAGCAGCCCCCCCGGCGGGGGGCAAGAGACCCAGTACTTC. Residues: CASSPPGGGQETQYF. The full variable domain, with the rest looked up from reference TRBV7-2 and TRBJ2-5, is GAGVSQSPSNKVTEKGKDVELRCDPISGHTALYWYRQSLGQGLEFLIYFQGNSAPDKSGLPSDRFSAERTGGSVSTLTIQRTQQEDSAVYLCASSPPGGGQETQYFGPGTRLLVL.

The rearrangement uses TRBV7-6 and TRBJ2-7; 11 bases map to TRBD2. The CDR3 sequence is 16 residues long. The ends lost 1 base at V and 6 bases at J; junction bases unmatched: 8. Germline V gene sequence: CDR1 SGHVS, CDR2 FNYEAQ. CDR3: CASSLVLAGVRVEQYF. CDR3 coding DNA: TGTGCCAGCAGCTTAGTACTAGCGGGAGTCCGTGTCGAGCAGTACTTC. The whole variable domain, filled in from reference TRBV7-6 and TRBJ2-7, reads GAGVSQSPRYKVTKRGQDVALRCDPISGHVSLYWYRQALGQGPEFLTYFNYEAQQDKSGLPNDRFSAERPEGSISTLTIQRTEQRDSAMYRCASSLVLAGVRVEQYFGPGTRLTVT.

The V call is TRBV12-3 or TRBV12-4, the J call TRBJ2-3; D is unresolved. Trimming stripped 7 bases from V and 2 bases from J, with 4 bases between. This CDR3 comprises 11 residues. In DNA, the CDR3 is TGTGCCAGCACCGTCACAGATACGCAGTATTTT. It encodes CASTVTDTQYF.

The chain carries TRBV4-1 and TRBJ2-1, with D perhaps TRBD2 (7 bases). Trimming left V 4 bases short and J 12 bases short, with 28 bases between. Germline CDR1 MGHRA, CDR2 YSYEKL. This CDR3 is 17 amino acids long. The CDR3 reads CASSPQGGAAASMSQFF. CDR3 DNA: TGCGCCAGCAGCCCACAAGGGGGGGCAGCGGCATCAATGTCGCAGTTCTTC.

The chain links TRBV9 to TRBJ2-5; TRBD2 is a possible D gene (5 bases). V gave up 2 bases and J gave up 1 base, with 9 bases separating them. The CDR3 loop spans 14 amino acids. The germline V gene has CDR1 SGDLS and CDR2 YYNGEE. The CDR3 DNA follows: TGTGCCAGCAGCGTTGGACTTCTCCAAGAGACCCAGTACTTC. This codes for CASSVGLLQETQYF.

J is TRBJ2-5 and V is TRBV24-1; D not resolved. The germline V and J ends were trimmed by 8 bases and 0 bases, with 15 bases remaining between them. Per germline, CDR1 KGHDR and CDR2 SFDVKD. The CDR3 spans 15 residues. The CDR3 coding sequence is TGTGCCACCACGTACCCAGACTCTTACCAAGAGACCCAGTACTTC. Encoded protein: CATTYPDSYQETQYF.

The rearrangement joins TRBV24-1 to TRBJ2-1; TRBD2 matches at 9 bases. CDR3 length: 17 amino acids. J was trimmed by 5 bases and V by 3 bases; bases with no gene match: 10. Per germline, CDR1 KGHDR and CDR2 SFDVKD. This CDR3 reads CATSDTGGGASNNEQFF. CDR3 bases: TGTGCCACCAGTGATACCGGCGGGGGGGCTTCTAACAATGAGCAGTTCTTC.

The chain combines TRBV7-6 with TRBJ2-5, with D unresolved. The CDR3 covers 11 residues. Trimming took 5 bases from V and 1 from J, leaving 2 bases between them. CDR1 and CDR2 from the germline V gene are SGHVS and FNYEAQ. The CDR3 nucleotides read TGTGCCAGCAGCCTCCAAGAGACCCAGTACTTC. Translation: CASSLQETQYF.